What follows is one T cell receptor beta chain and its context. What it binds is not known. A much bigger clone sits one base away, suggesting this may be a read error. Without the conserved terminal phenylalanine or tryptophan, this CDR3 likely stems from a read error. V shed 2 bases and J 0 bases; nucleotides not matched to a gene: 3. The CDR3 extends over 17 amino acids. Germline CDR1 reads LGHDT; CDR2 reads YNNKEL (reference sequence). Sample time point: patch test 3, about 24 weeks after DPC sensitization. Described treatment: therapeutic diphenylcyclopropenone sensitization with weekly scalp DPC. Every donor had alopecia and was 18 to 70 years old; all were suitable for DPC. The sample comes from a study of human T cells and chemical hapten exposure. Findings and limits, study-wide: Expanded TCR sets contained significantly more large CDR3 similarity clusters than controls.

TCRdb used MiXCR to reprocess the RACE reads, holding one entry per CDR3 protein. Of over 55,000 distinct CDR3 sequences in the sample, around 10% were seen once. The chain has TRBV3-1 and TRBJ2-4; 11 bases fit TRBD2. Specimen: whole blood, collected in connection with sensitization to the hapten diphenylcyclopropenone (DPC). The origin of this receptor is a woman between 50 and 59 years old with alopecia areata. Some clones in this sample may be carry-over from other donors' samples. This CDR3 reads CASSQLGLAVAKNIQYY. DNA of the CDR3: TGTGCCAGCAGCCAATTGGGACTAGCGGTAGCCAAAAACATTCAGTACTAC.